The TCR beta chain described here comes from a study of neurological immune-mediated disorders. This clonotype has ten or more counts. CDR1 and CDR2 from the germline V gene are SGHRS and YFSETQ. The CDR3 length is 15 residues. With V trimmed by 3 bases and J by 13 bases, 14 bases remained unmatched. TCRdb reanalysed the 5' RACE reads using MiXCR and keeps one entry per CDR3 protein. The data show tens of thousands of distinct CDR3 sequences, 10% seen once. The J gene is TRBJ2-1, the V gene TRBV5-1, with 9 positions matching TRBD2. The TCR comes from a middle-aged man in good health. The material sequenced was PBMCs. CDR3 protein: CASSSGSSGGMEQFF. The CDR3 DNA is TGCGCCAGCAGCTCCGGAAGTAGCGGGGGTATGGAACAGTTCTTC. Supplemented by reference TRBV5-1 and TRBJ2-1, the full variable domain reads KAGVTQTPRYLIKTRGQQVTLSCSPISGHRSVSWYQQTPGQGLQFLFEYFSETQRNKGNFPGRFSGRQFSNSRSEMNVSTLELGDSALYLCASSSGSSGGMEQFFGPGTRLTVL.